This is a list of T cell receptor beta chains from one sample in a study of cytomegalovirus exposure and HLA in healthy donors. Here immunoSEQ multiplex PCR was the method, and the copy in TCRdb shows in-frame clones only, minus some. The sample shows 210,000 or so clones, around 85% of them seen only once. The source material was PBMCs. These TCRs come from a girl aged 2 to 10 in good health and CMV-seronegative. The conserved cysteine and the conserved F or W are not part of the CDR3 here.

j_gene,v_gene,CDR3aa
TRBJ1-2,TRBV5-6,ASSPNFRLYGYT
TRBJ2-1,TRBV2,ASSDKRGGPEF
TRBJ2-7,TRBV29-1,SVGQGKEVSYEQY
TRBJ2-3,TRBV29-1,SVIRTGESTDTQY
TRBJ2-1,TRBV7-9,ASSLTLLVPYNEQF
TRBJ2-1,TRBV6-5,ASSSGLAAYNEQF
TRBJ2-4,TRBV7-9,ASSLFGRDSNKNIQY
NA,TRBV10-3,AISETGYEQY
TRBJ2-1,TRBV9,ASSVAGGLYNEQF
TRBJ1-1,TRBV19,ASSVTAPYTEAF
TRBJ1-2,TRBV4-1,ASSPGDRGRGYT
TRBJ2-7,TRBV25-1,ASSVGAGASYEQY
TRBJ1-1,TRBV11-1,ASSLQQGNTEAF
TRBJ2-3,TRBV30,AYRDRWQY
TRBJ2-2,TRBV29-1,SGQIANTGELF
TRBJ1-4,TRBV2,ASSRTAPNEKLF
TRBJ1-1,TRBV7-6,ASSLESWNAGNTEAF
TRBJ2-3,TRBV7-9,ASSLARGGRASGDTQY
TRBJ1-1,TRBV5-4,ASSWTENTEAF
TRBJ2-5,TRBV10-2,ASRSSGGPETQY
TRBJ2-7,TRBV4-1,ASSPDLASHYEQY
TRBJ1-1,TRBV18,ASSPQGVRGAF